Presented here are 16 T cell receptor beta chains from one specimen sequenced in a study of human T cells and chemical hapten exposure. TCRdb reprocessed the RACE reads with MiXCR, giving one entry per CDR3 protein. The sample has more than 110,000 distinct CDR3 sequences; 10% to 15% are singletons. This sample's time point: patch test 2, 6 weeks after DPC sensitization. Described treatment: therapeutic diphenylcyclopropenone sensitization with weekly scalp DPC. The sample here was whole blood, taken in connection with sensitization to the hapten diphenylcyclopropenone (DPC). The source of these receptors is a woman aged 45-65 years with alopecia areata. Some clones in this sample may be carry-over from other donors' samples.

This clonotype was counted a few times. The chain has TRBV19 and TRBJ2-1; 10 bases fit TRBD2. This CDR3 spans 15 amino acids. The trim removed 3 bases at V and 8 bases at J, leaving 7 bases unmatched. The V gene's germline CDR1 is LNHDA and CDR2 SQIVND (reference sequence). The CDR3 reads CASSIPSGSRDEQFF. The CDR3 DNA follows: TGTGCCAGTAGTATCCCTAGCGGGAGTAGGGATGAGCAGTTCTTC.

The table lists this clonotype with a few counts. V gene TRBV7-2 combines with J gene TRBJ1-1; 7 nucleotides match TRBD1. V trimming: 5 bases; J trimming: 5 bases; junction bases outside the gene matches: 11. Per germline, CDR1 SGHTA and CDR2 FQGNSA. The CDR3 totals 15 residues. The CDR3 DNA reads as TGTGCCAGCAGCCCGACAGGGAGAAGAAGGACTGAAGCTTTCTTT. Translation: CASSPTGRRRTEAFF.

This clonotype appeared a few times. The gene calls are TRBV30 and TRBJ2-5; D unresolved. Germline lookup yields CDR1 GTSNPN and CDR2 SVGIG (reference sequence). The CDR3 runs to 13 residues. Trimming cost V 2 bases and J 0 bases, with 7 bases left between them. In DNA, the CDR3 is TGTGCCTGGAGTAAAAAGTACCAAGAGACCCAGTACTTC. Residues: CAWSKKYQETQYF. Full variable domain (remainder filled in from reference TRBV30 and TRBJ2-5): SQTIHQWPATLVQPVGSPLSLECTVEGTSNPNLYWYRQAAGRGLQLLFYSVGIGQISSEVPQNLSASRPQDRQFILSSKKLLLSDSGFYLCAWSKKYQETQYFGPGTRLLVL.

This sequence joins TRBV9 and TRBJ2-5; D is tentatively TRBD1 or TRBD2 (6 bases each). This CDR3 contains 15 residues. V dropped 0 bases and J dropped 5 bases, with 14 bases sitting between them. Germline CDR1 SGDLS, CDR2 YYNGEE. CDR3: CASSVATGAGETQYF. The DNA of the CDR3 is TGTGCCAGCAGCGTAGCAACGGGGGCCGGGGAGACCCAGTACTTC.

The gene calls are TRBV5-6 and TRBJ2-4, with 9 bases that match TRBD2. J gave up 16 bases and V 6 bases, and 11 bases lay outside the gene matches. CDR1 and CDR2 from the germline V gene are SGHDT and YYEEEE. CDR3 size: 12 residues. The CDR3 region is CASMSSGTRRYF. The CDR3 coding sequence is TGTGCCAGCATGTCTAGCGGGACCCGGCGATACTTC.

Worth noting for this clonotype: This may be a read error, as it is one base from a much larger clone. V is TRBV11-1 and J is TRBJ2-3; tentative D call: TRBD2 (6 bases). Looked up from germline, CDR1 is SGHAT and CDR2 is FQDESV (reference sequence). CDR3 length equals 15 residues. V was trimmed by 1 base and J by 2 bases, leaving 10 bases between them. Written as DNA, the CDR3 is TGTGCCAGCAGCTTAGACGGGAGAAACACAGATACGCAGTATTTT. Its translation: CASSLDGRNTDTQYF.

This sequence joins TRBV12-3 or TRBV12-4 and TRBJ2-2; no reliable D call. Trimming left V 1 base short and J 5 bases short, with 8 bases between. The CDR3 runs to 14 residues. As DNA, the CDR3 is TGTGCCAGCAGTTTAGTTGGTGGAACCGGGGAGCTGTTTTTT. It is translated as CASSLVGGTGELFF.

This clonotype occurred many times. The chain is built from TRBV15 and TRBJ2-1, with 10 bases aligning to TRBD2. Germline V CDR1 and CDR2: LNHNV, YYDKDF (reference sequence). Trimming took 6 bases from V and 6 from J; bases not matched to a gene: 8. This CDR3 region has 15 residues. The CDR3 DNA reads TGTGCCACCAGGTCTCTAGCGGGGGCCTTCAATGAGCAGTTCTTC. Its protein product is CATRSLAGAFNEQFF.

This clonotype came up a few times. V is TRBV7-9 and J is TRBJ2-7; D tentatively fits TRBD1 or TRBD2 (5 bases each). Germline assignment: CDR1 SEHNR and CDR2 FQNEAQ (reference sequence). The CDR3 has 14 residues. V was pared by 4 bases and J by 4 bases, with 14 bases between. Here the CDR3 DNA reads TGTGCCAGCAGCTCAGAGGGGAGTAGGTACGAGCAGTACTTC. Amino acids: CASSSEGSRYEQYF.

This clonotype was seen only a few times. The chain couples TRBV3-1 to TRBJ2-5, with D perhaps matching TRBD1 or TRBD2 (5 bases each). V lost 2 bases, J lost 2 bases, and 9 bases lay in between. Germline V gene lookup returns CDR1 LGHDT and CDR2 YNNKEL (reference sequence). The CDR3 has 14 residues. The CDR3 nucleotides read TGTGCCAGCAGCCAACAGGGAGAGCAAGAGACCCAGTACTTC. Its translation is CASSQQGEQETQYF.

This clonotype was counted a few times. The junction departs from the called germline gene at one end, perhaps through a read error. The genes are TRBV4-3 and TRBJ2-1; 8 bases match TRBD2. The CDR3 is 13 amino acids. Germline lookup yields CDR1 LGHNA and CDR2 YSLEER. CDR3 residues: CASSQVRGTSKIF. As DNA, the CDR3 is TGCGCCAGCAGCCAAGTAAGAGGGACTAGTAAGATCTTC.

The chain joins TRBV11-2 to TRBJ2-3; 12 bases map to TRBD2. Germline V gene data show CDR1 as SGHAT and CDR2 as FQNNGV. The V gene end was trimmed by 0 bases and the J gene end by 1 base; junction bases not matched to a gene: 2. This CDR3 comprises 17 residues. CDR3 amino acids: CASSLEGLAGRTDTQYF. The CDR3 coding sequence is TGTGCCAGCAGCTTAGAAGGACTAGCGGGACGCACAGATACGCAGTATTTT.

This clonotype was counted ten times or more. The chain joins TRBV2 to TRBJ1-4; 8 positions agree with TRBD1. CDR3 length: 14 amino acids. The germline gives CDR1 SNHLY, CDR2 FYNNEI. V was pared by 6 bases and J by 5 bases, with 5 bases of the junction left unmatched. CDR3 region: CASSYRTGNEKLFF. DNA of the CDR3: TGTGCCAGCAGCTATAGGACAGGGAATGAAAAACTGTTTTTT.

This clonotype was seen many times. This chain connects TRBV20-1 to TRBJ2-2; D not certain. The ends were cut back, 4 bases at V and 7 bases at J, with 16 bases in the middle. This CDR3 spans 14 amino acids. Germline V gives CDR1 DFQATT, CDR2 SNEGSKA (reference sequence). CDR3 residues: CSAIRPLGNGELFF. The CDR3, as DNA: TGCAGTGCTATCAGGCCCCTTGGGAACGGGGAGCTGTTTTTT.

V and J are TRBV7-2 and TRBJ1-3; D is ambiguous. This CDR3 is built from 14 residues. Germline loops: CDR1 SGHTA, CDR2 FQGNSA. Trimming removed 4 bases from V and 1 base from J, with 8 bases in between. CDR3 sequence reads: CASSSGTSGNTIYF. The CDR3 DNA reads TGTGCCAGCAGCTCTGGCACTTCTGGAAACACCATATATTTT.

This clonotype came up many times. The V gene is TRBV12-3 or TRBV12-4, the J gene TRBJ1-2; no firm D call. The CDR3 covers 15 residues. The ends were cut back, 7 bases at V and 0 bases at J, with 15 bases in the middle. The CDR3 loop reads CASTRSGQANYGYTF. DNA for the CDR3: TGTGCCAGCACCCGAAGCGGGCAGGCTAACTATGGCTACACCTTC.